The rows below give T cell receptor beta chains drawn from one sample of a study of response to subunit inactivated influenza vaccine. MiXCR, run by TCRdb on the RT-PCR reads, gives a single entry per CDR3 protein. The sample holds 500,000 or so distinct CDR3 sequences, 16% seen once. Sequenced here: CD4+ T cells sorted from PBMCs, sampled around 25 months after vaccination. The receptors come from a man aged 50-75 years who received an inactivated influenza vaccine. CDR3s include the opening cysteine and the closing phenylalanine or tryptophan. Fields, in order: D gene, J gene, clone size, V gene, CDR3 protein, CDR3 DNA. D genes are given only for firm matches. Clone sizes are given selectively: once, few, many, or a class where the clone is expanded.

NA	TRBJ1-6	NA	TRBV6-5	CASSRRDSPLHF	TGTGCCAGCTCGCGGAGGGATTCACCCCTCCACTTT
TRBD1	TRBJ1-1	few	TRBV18	CASSRDRGSEAFF	TGTGCCAGCTCACGTGACAGGGGCTCTGAAGCTTTCTTT
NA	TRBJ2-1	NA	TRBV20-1	CSARGGVYEQFF	TGCAGTGCTAGAGGTGGGGTTTATGAGCAGTTCTTC
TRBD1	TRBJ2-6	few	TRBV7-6	CASSEGGAGANVLTF	TGTGCCAGCAGCGAAGGGGGCGCTGGGGCCAACGTCCTGACTTTC
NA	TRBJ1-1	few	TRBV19	CASSIGVMGTEAFF	TGTGCCAGTAGTATAGGGGTGATGGGCACTGAAGCTTTCTTT
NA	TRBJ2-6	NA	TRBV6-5	CASSYSWSTLSGANVLTF	TGTGCCAGCAGTTACTCTTGGTCGACTCTCTCTGGGGCCAACGTCCTGACTTTC
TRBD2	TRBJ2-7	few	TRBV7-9	CASSLLADNYEQYF	TGTGCCAGCAGCTTACTAGCGGACAACTACGAGCAGTACTTC
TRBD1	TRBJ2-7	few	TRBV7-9	CASSFPGQGSYEQYF	TGTGCCAGCAGCTTTCCGGGACAGGGATCCTACGAGCAGTACTTC
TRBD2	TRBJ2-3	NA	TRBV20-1	CSARDASGRADTQYF	TGCAGTGCTAGAGATGCTAGCGGGAGGGCAGATACGCAGTATTTT
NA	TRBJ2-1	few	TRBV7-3	CASSSQRDNEQFF	TGTGCCAGCAGCTCCCAGAGGGACAATGAGCAGTTCTTC
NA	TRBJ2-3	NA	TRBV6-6	CASSYEGAFYF	TGTGCCAGCAGTTACGAGGGTGCGTTTTATTTT
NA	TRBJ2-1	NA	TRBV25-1	CASSGSGYYNEQFF	TGTGCCAGCAGTGGAAGCGGATACTACAATGAGCAGTTCTTC
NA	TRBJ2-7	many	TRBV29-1	CSVEDPSGTYEQYF	TGCAGCGTTGAAGATCCGAGCGGAACCTACGAGCAGTACTTC
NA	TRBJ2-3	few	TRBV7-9	CASSQEPTRSWDTQYF	TGTGCCAGCAGCCAAGAACCCACCCGGTCGTGGGATACGCAGTATTTT
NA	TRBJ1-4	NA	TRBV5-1	CASSRFPPATNEKLFF	TGCGCCAGCAGCCGATTTCCCCCTGCAACTAATGAAAAACTGTTTTTT
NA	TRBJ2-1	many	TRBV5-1	CASSILLNEQFF	TGCGCCAGCAGCATACTACTCAATGAGCAGTTCTTC
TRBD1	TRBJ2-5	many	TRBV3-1	CASSRDSLYTQYF	TGTGCCAGCAGTCGGGACAGCTTGTACACCCAGTACTTC
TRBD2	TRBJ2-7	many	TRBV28	CASSYLAGAYEQYF	TGTGCCAGCAGTTACCTAGCGGGTGCCTACGAGCAGTACTTC
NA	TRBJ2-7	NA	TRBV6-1	CASRARNRGPYEQYF	TGTGCCAGCAGAGCCCGTAACCGGGGACCCTACGAGCAGTACTTC
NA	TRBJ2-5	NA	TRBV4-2	CASSRDSVGETQYF	TGTGCCAGCAGCCGAGACTCGGTTGGGGAGACCCAGTACTTC
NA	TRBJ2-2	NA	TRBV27	CASSLASALNLHTGELFF	TGTGCCAGCAGTTTAGCTAGCGCCCTGAACCTCCACACCGGGGAGCTGTTTTTT
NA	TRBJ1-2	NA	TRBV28	CASRSLGRGKTNYGYTF	TGTGCCAGCAGAAGTCTCGGCAGGGGAAAAACTAACTATGGCTACACCTTC
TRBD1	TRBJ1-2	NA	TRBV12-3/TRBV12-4	CASSFSGGGYTF	TGTGCCAGCAGTTTTTCAGGGGGTGGCTACACCTTC
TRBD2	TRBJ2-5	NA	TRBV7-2	CASTPGTSMRETQYF	TGTGCCAGCACCCCTGGGACTAGTATGAGAGAGACCCAGTACTTC
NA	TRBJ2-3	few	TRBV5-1	CASSLSGQHTDTQYF	TGCGCCAGCAGCTTGTCTGGGCAACACACAGATACGCAGTATTTT
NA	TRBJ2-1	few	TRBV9	CASSVVLLGEQFF	TGTGCCAGCAGCGTAGTTCTCCTCGGTGAGCAGTTCTTC
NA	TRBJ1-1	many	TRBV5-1	CASSLPGMNTEAFF	TGCGCCAGCAGCTTGCCCGGCATGAACACTGAAGCTTTCTTT
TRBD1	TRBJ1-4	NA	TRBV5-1	CASSADTGAEKLFF	TGCGCCAGCAGCGCCGATACAGGGGCGGAAAAACTGTTTTTT
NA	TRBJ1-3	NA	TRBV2	CASHFTPSGNTIYF	TGTGCCAGTCACTTTACACCCTCTGGAAACACCATATATTTT
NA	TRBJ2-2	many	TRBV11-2	CASSLESMADTGELFF	TGTGCCAGCAGCTTAGAAAGCATGGCGGACACCGGGGAGCTGTTTTTT
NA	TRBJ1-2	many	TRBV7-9	CASSLRGHGYTF	TGTGCCAGCAGCTTACGGGGTCATGGCTACACCTTC
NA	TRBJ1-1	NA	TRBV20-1	CSLALPNTEAFF	TGCAGTCTGGCCCTACCGAACACTGAAGCTTTCTTT
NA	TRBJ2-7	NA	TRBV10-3	CAISESARRSSYEQYF	TGTGCCATCAGTGAGTCGGCGAGACGGAGCTCCTACGAGCAGTACTTC
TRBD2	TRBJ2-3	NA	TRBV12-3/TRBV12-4	CASSPGLVTQYF	TGTGCCAGCAGCCCAGGACTAGTAACGCAGTATTTT
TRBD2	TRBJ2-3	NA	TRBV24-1	CATSETGTSDTDTQYF	TGTGCCACCAGTGAAACCGGGACTAGCGACACAGATACGCAGTATTTT
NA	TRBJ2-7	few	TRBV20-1	CSAGAPPYEQYF	TGCAGTGCTGGGGCCCCTCCCTACGAGCAGTACTTC
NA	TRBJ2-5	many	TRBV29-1	CSVERGRGETQYF	TGCAGCGTTGAACGGGGCAGGGGTGAGACCCAGTACTTC
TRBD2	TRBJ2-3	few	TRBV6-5	CASSYPRLAGGPSTDTQYF	TGTGCCAGCAGTTACCCAAGACTAGCGGGGGGCCCTAGCACAGATACGCAGTATTTT
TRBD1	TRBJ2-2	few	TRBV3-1	CASRPTGFAGELFF	TGTGCCAGCAGACCGACAGGGTTTGCCGGGGAGCTGTTTTTT
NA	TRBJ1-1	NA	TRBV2	CASSGPMNTEAFF	TGTGCCAGTTCCGGGCCAATGAACACTGAAGCTTTCTTT